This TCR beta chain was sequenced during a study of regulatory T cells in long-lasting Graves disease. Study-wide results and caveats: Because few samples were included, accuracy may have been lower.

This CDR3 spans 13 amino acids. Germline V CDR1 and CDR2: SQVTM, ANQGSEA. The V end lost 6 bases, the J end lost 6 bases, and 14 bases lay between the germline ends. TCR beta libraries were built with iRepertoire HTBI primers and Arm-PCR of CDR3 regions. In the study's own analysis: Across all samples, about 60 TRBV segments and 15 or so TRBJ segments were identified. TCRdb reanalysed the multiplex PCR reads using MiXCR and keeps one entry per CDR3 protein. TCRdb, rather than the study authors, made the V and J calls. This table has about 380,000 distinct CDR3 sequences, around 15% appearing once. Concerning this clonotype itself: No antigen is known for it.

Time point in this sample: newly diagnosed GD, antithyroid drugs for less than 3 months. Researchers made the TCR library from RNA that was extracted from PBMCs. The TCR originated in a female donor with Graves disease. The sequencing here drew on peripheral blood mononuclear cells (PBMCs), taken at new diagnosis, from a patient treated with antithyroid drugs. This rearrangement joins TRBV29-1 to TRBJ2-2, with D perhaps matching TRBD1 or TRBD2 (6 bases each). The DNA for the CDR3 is TGCAGCGTGGCGGGACATGGGGCCGGGGAGCTGTTTTTT. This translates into CSVAGHGAGELFF.